The 10 T cell receptor beta chains reported below all come from one sample, sequenced in a study of human T cells and chemical hapten exposure. TCRdb fed the RACE reads into MiXCR, producing one record per CDR3 protein. The sample lists approximately 79,000 distinct CDR3 sequences; under 10% were seen once. Noted time point: healthy volunteer bleed at 6 weeks. Unfractionated whole blood served as the source for total RNA extraction. Input material: whole blood. Receptor source: a male donor in good health. Some clones in this sample may be carry-over from other donors' samples.

Of note for this clonotype: At one of its ends the junction is not consistent with the germline gene, which may arise from a read error. V usage is TRBV29-1 and J usage is TRBJ2-3; D is ambiguous. Germline assignment: CDR1 SQVTM and CDR2 ANQGSEA. The CDR3 has 12 residues. Here the CDR3 DNA reads TGCAGCCTTGAACCTAGCACAGATACGCAGTATTTT. Translation gives CSLEPSTDTQYF.

This chain links TRBV7-2 with TRBJ1-4; D possibly corresponds to TRBD1 (5 bases). In germline, CDR1 is SGHTA, CDR2 FQGNSA. V was trimmed by 1 base and J by 7 bases, leaving 13 bases between them. The CDR3 extends over 15 amino acids. CDR3 in DNA: TGTGCCAGCAGCTTAGTAGGGGATGGTGGTGAAAAACTGTTTTTT. Encoded protein: CASSLVGDGGEKLFF.

This clonotype was counted between two and nine times. The gene calls are TRBV6-2 or TRBV6-3 and TRBJ1-1; tentative D call: TRBD1 (5 bases). V lost 0 bases, J lost 1 base, and 12 bases lay in between. CDR3 length: 16 residues. Germline V gives CDR1 MNHEY, CDR2 SVGEGT. As DNA, the CDR3 is TGTGCCAGCAGTTACTCACTTAACAGGCCGAACACTGAAGCTTTCTTT. Residues: CASSYSLNRPNTEAFF.

This clonotype appeared many times. This chain's CDR3 is CASSRPGQGTYEQYF. The CDR3 bases are TGTGCCAGCAGTAGGCCGGGACAGGGGACGTACGAGCAGTACTTC. V usage is TRBV27 and J usage is TRBJ2-7; 10 bases align to TRBD1. The CDR3 is 15 residues long. Germline values: CDR1 MNHEY, CDR2 SMNVEV (reference sequence). The trim removed 5 bases at V and 4 bases at J, leaving 8 bases unmatched.

This clonotype was counted a few times. The rearrangement joins TRBV3-1 to TRBJ1-1; the D gene is possibly TRBD1 (6 bases). Germline assignment: CDR1 LGHDT and CDR2 YNNKEL (reference sequence). This CDR3 contains 15 residues. V was pared by 1 base and J by 3 bases, with 12 bases between. The CDR3 DNA reads TGTGCCAGCAGCCAAGGCTGGGGGCTGGACACTGAAGCTTTCTTT. It codes for CASSQGWGLDTEAFF.

The genes are TRBV3-1 and TRBJ1-4, with D tentatively TRBD1 (6 bases). V lost 2 bases to trimming and J lost 6 bases, with 16 bases between them. The CDR3 sequence is 16 residues long. Germline V gene data show CDR1 as LGHDT and CDR2 as YNNKEL (reference sequence). The CDR3 spells CASSQLHEQGDEKLFF. Written as DNA, the CDR3 is TGTGCCAGCAGCCAACTGCATGAACAGGGTGATGAAAAACTGTTTTTT. Drawing the rest from reference TRBV3-1 and TRBJ1-4, the complete variable domain is DTAVSQTPKYLVTQMGNDKSIKCEQNLGHDTMYWYKQDSKKFLKIMFSYNNKELIINETVPNRFSPKSPDKAHLNLHINSLELGDSAVYFCASSQLHEQGDEKLFFGSGTQLSVL.

This rearrangement joins TRBV5-1 to TRBJ1-4, with D unresolved. This CDR3 is 13 amino acids long. Germline assignment: CDR1 SGHRS and CDR2 YFSETQ. V lost 5 bases, J lost 7 bases, and 12 bases lay in between. The CDR3 region has the DNA TGCGCCAGCAGAACGGGATCAGGTGAAAAACTGTTTTTT. Protein sequence: CASRTGSGEKLFF. Complete variable domain (other parts from reference TRBV5-1 and TRBJ1-4): KAGVTQTPRYLIKTRGQQVTLSCSPISGHRSVSWYQQTPGQGLQFLFEYFSETQRNKGNFPGRFSGRQFSNSRSEMNVSTLELGDSALYLCASRTGSGEKLFFGSGTQLSVL.

V gene TRBV6-1 combines with J gene TRBJ2-4; D ambiguous. Germline lookup yields CDR1 MNHNS and CDR2 SASEGT. With 8 bases removed from V and 6 bases from J, the gap between germline ends came to 5 bases. The CDR3 loop spans 10 amino acids. The CDR3 sequence: CASAGNIQYF. The CDR3 coding sequence is TGTGCCAGCGCTGGAAACATTCAGTACTTC.

This clonotype turned up a few times. This chain connects TRBV20-1 to TRBJ1-3, with D perhaps TRBD1 (5 bases). Germline V gene lookup returns CDR1 DFQATT and CDR2 SNEGSKA (reference sequence). V dropped 0 bases and J dropped 4 bases, with 10 bases sitting between them. This CDR3 is built from 14 residues. CDR3 loop: CSAREEGAGNTIYF. Here the CDR3 DNA reads TGCAGTGCTAGAGAGGAAGGGGCGGGAAACACCATATATTTT.

This chain's CDR3 is CASSPTLAGLKETQYF. CDR3 sequence (DNA): TGTGCCAGCAGCCCAACGCTAGCGGGGTTAAAAGAGACCCAGTACTTC. This chain uses TRBV7-9 with TRBJ2-5; 9 bases line up with TRBD2. This CDR3 spans 16 amino acids. Per germline, CDR1 SEHNR and CDR2 FQNEAQ (reference sequence). Unmatched junction bases numbered 10, after V lost 5 bases and J lost 3 bases.